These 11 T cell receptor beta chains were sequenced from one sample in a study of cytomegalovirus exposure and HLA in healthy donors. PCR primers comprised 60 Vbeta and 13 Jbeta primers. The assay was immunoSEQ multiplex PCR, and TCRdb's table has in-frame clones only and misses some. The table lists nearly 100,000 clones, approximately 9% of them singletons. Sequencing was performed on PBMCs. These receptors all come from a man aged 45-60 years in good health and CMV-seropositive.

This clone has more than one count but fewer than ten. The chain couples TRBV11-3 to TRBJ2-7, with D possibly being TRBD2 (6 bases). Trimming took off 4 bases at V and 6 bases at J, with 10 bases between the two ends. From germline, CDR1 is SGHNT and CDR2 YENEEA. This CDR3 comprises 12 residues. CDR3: CASSSGLGEQYF. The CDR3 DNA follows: TGTGCCAGCAGCTCGGGACTTGGCGAGCAGTACTTC.

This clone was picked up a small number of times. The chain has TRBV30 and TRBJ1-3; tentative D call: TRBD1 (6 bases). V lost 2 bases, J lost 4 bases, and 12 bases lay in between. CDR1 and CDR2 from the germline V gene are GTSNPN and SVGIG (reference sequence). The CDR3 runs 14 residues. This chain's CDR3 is CAWSLQGRGNTIYF. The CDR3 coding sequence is TGTGCCTGGAGTCTCCAGGGGCGAGGAAACACCATATATTTT.

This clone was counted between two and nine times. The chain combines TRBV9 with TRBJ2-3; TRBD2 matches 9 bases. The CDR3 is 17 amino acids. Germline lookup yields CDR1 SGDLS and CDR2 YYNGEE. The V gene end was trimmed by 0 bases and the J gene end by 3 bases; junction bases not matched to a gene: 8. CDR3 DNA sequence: TGTGCCAGCAGCGTAGTTCCCAGCGGGAGGAGTACAGATACGCAGTATTTT. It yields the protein CASSVVPSGRSTDTQYF.

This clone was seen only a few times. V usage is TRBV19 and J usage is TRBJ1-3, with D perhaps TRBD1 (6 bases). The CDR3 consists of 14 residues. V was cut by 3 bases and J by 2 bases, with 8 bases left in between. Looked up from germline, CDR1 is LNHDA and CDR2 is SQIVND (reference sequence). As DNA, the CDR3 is TGTGCCAGTAGTATCTGGGGGCCTGGAAACACCATATATTTT. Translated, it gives CASSIWGPGNTIYF.

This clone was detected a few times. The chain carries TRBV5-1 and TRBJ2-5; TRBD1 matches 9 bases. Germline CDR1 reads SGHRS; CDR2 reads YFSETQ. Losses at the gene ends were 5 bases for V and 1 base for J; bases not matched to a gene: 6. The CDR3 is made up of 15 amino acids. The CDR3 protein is CASRQGAISQETQYF. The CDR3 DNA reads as TGCGCCAGCAGACAGGGGGCAATATCCCAAGAGACCCAGTACTTC.

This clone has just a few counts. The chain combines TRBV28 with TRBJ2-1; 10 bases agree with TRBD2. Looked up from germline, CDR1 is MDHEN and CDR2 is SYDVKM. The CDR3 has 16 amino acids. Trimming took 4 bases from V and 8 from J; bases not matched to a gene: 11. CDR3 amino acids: CASSSGAGGGGDEQFF. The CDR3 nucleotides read TGTGCCAGCAGTTCCGGAGCGGGAGGGGGTGGCGATGAGCAGTTCTTC.

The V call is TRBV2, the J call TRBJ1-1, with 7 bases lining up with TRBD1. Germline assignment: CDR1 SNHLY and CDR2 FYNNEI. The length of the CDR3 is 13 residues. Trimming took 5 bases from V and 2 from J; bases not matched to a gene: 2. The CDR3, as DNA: TGTGCCAGCAGTCGACAGGGTAACACTGAAGCTTTCTTT. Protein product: CASSRQGNTEAFF.

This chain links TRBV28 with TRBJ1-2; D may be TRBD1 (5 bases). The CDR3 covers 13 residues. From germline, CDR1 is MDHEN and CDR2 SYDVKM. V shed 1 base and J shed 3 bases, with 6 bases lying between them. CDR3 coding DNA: TGTGCCAGCAGTTTATTACAGGACTATGGCTACACCTTC. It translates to CASSLLQDYGYTF.

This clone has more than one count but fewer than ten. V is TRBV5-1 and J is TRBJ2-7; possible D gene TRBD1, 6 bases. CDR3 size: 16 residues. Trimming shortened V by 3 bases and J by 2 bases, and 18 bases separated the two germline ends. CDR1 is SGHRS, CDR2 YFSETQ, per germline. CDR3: CASSSLGETGPYEQYF. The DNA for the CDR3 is TGCGCCAGCAGCTCTCTAGGGGAGACAGGTCCCTACGAGCAGTACTTC.

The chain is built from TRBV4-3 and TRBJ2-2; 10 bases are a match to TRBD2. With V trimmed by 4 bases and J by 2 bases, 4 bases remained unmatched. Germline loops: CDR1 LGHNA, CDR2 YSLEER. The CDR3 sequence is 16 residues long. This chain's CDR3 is CASSRGTSENTGELFF. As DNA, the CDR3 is TGCGCCAGCAGCCGGGGGACTAGCGAAAACACCGGGGAGCTGTTTTTT.

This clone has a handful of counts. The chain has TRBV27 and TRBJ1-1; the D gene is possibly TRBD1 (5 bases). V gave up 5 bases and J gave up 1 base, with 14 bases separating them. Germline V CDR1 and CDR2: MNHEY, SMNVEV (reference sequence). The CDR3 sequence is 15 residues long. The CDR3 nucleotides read TGTGCCAGCAGTCCGCGGACAAGGTCGAACACTGAAGCTTTCTTT. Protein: CASSPRTRSNTEAFF.